The T cell receptor beta chain under discussion was sequenced for a study of blood T cells in healthy people across ages (dated by TCRdb to 2014 to 2015). As for the study more broadly: In model experiments, template switching captured roughly one uniquely barcoded TCR beta cDNA molecule for every two T cells. Using deep sequencing normalized with unique cDNA molecular identifiers, the study measured how TCR beta repertoire diversity changes with age. Four age groups were formed from the donors: young (average roughly 16 years), middle-aged (around 39), aged (62) and long-lived (roughly 88). To avoid experimental bias, donors of different ages were randomly spread across the sequencing lanes. Using the same blood draw, the study looked at two additional independent replicas of 1 million unique cDNA reads for two donors, one aged 18 to 30 and the other aged 80 or older. Beyond this particular receptor, the publication reports: Observed TCR beta diversity per million T cells fell roughly linearly with age, and a significant reduction was already apparent by age roughly 41. Compared with the aged group, more naive CD4+ T cells, fewer expanded clones and increased TCR diversity were shown by the long-lived group, suggesting age selection. Because the CMV infection status of the donors was unknown, age-related changes in expanded clonotypes may potentially have been confounded. Bulk unsorted PBMC profiling prevented conclusive comparison of naive and antigen-experienced compartments. Estimates of total diversity based on one million sequenced T cells were regarded as lower bounds and as underestimates. There was a strong correlation between observed TCR beta diversity and the percentage of naive T cells measured by flow cytometry.

Systemically healthy Caucasian individuals from Russia, about 38 in total and aged roughly 6 to 100 years, were included as donors. Each donor gave around 9.8 milliliters of peripheral blood, collected into EDTA-treated Vacutainer tubes. Ficoll-Paque density-gradient centrifugation was used to isolate PBMCs, with at least 6.5 million per sample. Trizol reagent was used to extract total RNA from the PBMCs, yielding at least 6 micrograms per sample. The percentages of naive CD45RAhigh/CD27high T cells were determined by flow cytometry on a PBMC aliquot from every donor. The cysteine opens and the phenylalanine closes a CDR3 of 15 amino acids. Of the read, only the CDR3 DNA is kept; its 45 bases are in frame from base 1. CDR1 and CDR2, looked up from the germline V gene, are SNHLY and FYNNEI. V is clipped by 3 bases and J by 6 bases, and the sequence between their germline boundaries is 15 bases long.

On this clonotype: The clone's antigen remains unknown. The sample holds no much larger clone one base away, and base qualities are not on file.

Receptor libraries were prepared by 5' RACE. Sequencing was performed on an Illumina HiSeq 2500. The second PCR ran for roughly 7 to 12 cycles and used a J-beta primer mix along with a sample-barcoded 5' primer. A template-switch 5' adaptor carrying 12 random nucleotides introduced a unique molecular identifier onto each TCR beta cDNA molecule. Each sample yielded at least 3 million CDR3-containing paired-end reads. The Mint cDNA synthesis kit, primed by a TRBC-specific oligonucleotide, was used to synthesize first-strand cDNA from all RNA. Following uracil-DNA glycosylase treatment, all cDNA underwent a first 18-cycle PCR with the universal primers M1SS and BC2_uni_R. Regarding the original processing steps: For normalization, 1 million high-quality reads, each with a distinct molecular identifier, were randomly selected from each sample. Reads sharing molecular identifiers were discarded rather than binned into consensus sequences. MiTCR, run with a Q25 quality threshold and the strictest error-elimination algorithm, handled CDR3 identification, clonotype clustering and error correction. A nonparametric unseen species model with Euler transformation was used to estimate lower-bound total TCR beta diversity. TCRdb redid the processing of the public reads, applying fastp at Q25 and MiXCR, and retained in-frame beta chains. Identical CDR3 protein sequences are pooled into one entry, listed with their most common genes and DNA. The V and J calls come from TCRdb's annotation, not from the publication. This sample holds 1.4 million or so distinct CDR3 sequences; approximately 42% were observed only once. The ten largest clones add up to about 3.8% of the sample.

The chain employs TRBV2 and TRBJ1-5; tentative D gene TRBD1, with 6 bases matching. The specimen was blood. This sequence was found in a woman younger than 30 in good health. The CDR3 reads as follows: CASSDTGGGGQPQHF. The DNA is as follows: TGTGCCAGCAGTGATACAGGAGGGGGTGGTCAGCCCCAGCATTTT.